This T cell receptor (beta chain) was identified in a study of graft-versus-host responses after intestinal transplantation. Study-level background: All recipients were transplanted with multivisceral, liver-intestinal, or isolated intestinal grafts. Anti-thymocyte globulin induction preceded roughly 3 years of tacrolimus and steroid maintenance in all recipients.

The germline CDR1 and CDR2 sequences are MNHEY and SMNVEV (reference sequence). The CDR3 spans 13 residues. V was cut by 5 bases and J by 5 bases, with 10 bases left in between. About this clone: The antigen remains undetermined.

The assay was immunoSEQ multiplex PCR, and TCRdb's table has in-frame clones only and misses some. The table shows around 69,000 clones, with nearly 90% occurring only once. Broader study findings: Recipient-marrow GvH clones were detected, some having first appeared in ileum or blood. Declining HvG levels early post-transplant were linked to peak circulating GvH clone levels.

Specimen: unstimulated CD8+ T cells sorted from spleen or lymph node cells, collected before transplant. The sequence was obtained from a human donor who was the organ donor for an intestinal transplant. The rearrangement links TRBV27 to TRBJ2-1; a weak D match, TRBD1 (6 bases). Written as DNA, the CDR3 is TGTGCCAGCAGTCCAGGGACAAACAATGAGCAGTTCTTC. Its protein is CASSPGTNNEQFF.